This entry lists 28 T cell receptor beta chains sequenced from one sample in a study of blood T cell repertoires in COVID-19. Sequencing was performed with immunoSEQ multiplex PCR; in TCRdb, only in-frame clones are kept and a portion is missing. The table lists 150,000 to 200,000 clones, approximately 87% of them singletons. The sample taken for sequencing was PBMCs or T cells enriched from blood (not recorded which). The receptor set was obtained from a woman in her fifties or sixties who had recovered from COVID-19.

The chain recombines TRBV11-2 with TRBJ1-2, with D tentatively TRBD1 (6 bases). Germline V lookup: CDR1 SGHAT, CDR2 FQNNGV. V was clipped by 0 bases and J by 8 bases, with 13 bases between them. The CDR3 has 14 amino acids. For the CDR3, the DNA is TGTGCCAGCAGCTTAGACCGGACAGCAAAGGGCTACACCTTC. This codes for CASSLDRTAKGYTF.

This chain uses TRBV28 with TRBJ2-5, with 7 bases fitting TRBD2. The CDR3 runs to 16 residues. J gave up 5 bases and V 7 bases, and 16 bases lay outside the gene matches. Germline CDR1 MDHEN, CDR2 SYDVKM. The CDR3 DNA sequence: TGTGCCAGCACCCAACGGGAGGTCGGAGGGAGGGAGACCCAGTACTTC. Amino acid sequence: CASTQREVGGRETQYF. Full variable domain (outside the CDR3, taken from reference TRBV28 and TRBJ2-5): DVKVTQSSRYLVKRTGEKVFLECVQDMDHENMFWYRQDPGLGLRLIYFSYDVKMKEKGDIPEGYSVSREKKERFSLILESASTNQTSMYLCASTQREVGGRETQYFGPGTRLLVL.

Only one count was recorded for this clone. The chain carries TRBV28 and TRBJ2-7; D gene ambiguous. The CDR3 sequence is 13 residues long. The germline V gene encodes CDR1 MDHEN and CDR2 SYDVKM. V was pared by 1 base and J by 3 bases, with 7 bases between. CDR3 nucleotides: TGTGCCAGCAGTTTATACCCTAGCTACGAGCAGTACGTC. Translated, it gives CASSLYPSYEQYV.

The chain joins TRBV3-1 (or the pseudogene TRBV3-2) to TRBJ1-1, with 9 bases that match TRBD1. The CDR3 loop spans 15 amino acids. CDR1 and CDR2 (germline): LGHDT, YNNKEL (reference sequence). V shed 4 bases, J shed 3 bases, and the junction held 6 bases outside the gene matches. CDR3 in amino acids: CASSPWDREYTEAFF. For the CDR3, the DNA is TGTGCCAGCAGCCCTTGGGACAGGGAGTACACTGAAGCTTTCTTT.

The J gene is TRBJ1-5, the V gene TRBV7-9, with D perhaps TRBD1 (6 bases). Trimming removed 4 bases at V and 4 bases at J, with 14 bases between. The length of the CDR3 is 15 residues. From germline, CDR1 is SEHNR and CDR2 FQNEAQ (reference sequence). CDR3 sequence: CASSSIGGTNQPQHF. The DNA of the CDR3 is TGTGCCAGCAGCTCCATCGGGGGGACAAATCAGCCCCAGCATTTT.

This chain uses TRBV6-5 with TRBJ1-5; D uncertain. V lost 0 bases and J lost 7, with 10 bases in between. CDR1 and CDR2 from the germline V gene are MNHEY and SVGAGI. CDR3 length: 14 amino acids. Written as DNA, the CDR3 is TGTGCCAGCAGTTACTCGACAAGTGGCCAGCCCCAGCATTTT. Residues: CASSYSTSGQPQHF.

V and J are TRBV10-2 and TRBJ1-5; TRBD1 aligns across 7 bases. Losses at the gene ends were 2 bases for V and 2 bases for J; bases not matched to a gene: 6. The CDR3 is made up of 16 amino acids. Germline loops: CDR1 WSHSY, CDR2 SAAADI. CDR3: CASSETGVGGNQPQHF. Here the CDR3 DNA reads TGCGCCAGCAGTGAGACAGGGGTAGGGGGCAATCAGCCCCAGCATTTT.

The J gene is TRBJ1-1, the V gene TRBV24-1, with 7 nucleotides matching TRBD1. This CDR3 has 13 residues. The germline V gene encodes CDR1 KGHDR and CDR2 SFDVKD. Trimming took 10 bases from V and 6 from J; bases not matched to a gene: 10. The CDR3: CATSRGPGAEAFF. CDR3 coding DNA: TGTGCCACTAGTAGGGGGCCCGGGGCTGAAGCTTTCTTT.

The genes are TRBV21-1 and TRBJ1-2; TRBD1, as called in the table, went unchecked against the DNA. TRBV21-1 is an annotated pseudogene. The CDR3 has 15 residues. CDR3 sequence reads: CASSKEQGKNYGYTF. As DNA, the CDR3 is TGTGCCAGCAGCAAAGAACAGGGGAAAAACTATGGCTACACCTTC.

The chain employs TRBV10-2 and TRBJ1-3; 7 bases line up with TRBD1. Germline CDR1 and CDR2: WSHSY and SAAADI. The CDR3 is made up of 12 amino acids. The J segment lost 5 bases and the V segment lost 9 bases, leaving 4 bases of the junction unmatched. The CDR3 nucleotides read TGCGCCAGTAGGGACAGAAGAAACACCATATATTTT. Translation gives CASRDRRNTIYF.

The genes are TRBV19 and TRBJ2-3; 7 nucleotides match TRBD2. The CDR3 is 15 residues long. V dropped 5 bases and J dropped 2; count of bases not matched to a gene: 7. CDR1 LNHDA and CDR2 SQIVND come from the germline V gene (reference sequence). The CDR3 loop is CASSWGRASTDTQYF. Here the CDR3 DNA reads TGTGCCAGTAGTTGGGGGAGGGCGTCCACAGATACGCAGTATTTT.

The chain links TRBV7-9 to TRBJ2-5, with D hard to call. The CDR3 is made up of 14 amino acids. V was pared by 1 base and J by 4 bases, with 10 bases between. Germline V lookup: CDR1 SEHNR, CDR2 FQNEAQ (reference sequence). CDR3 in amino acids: CASSLVAGPETQYF. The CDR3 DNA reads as TGTGCCAGCAGCTTAGTGGCAGGTCCAGAGACCCAGTACTTC.

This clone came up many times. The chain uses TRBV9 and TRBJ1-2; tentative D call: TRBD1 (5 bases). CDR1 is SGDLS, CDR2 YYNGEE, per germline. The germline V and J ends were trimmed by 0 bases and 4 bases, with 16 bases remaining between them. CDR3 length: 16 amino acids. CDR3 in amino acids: CASSVGGVTEVYGYTF. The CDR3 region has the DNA TGTGCCAGCAGCGTAGGCGGTGTGACAGAGGTCTATGGCTACACCTTC.

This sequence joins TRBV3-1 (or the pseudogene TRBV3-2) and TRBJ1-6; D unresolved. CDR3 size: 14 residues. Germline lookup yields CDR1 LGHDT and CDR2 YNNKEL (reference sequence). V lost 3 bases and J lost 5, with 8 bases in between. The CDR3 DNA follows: TGTGCCAGCAGCCACGTGAGGGATAATTCACCCCTCCACTTT. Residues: CASSHVRDNSPLHF.

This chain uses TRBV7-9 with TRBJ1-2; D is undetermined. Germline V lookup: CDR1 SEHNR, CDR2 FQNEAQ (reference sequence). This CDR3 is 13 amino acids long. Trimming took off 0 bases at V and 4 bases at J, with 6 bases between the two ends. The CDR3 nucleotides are TGTGCCAGCAGCTTAGCACACAGCTATGGCTACACCTTC. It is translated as CASSLAHSYGYTF.

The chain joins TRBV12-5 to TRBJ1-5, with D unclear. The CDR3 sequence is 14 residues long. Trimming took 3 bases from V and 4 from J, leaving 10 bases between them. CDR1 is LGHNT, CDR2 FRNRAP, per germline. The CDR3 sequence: CASGFIEANQPQHF. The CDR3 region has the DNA TGTGCTAGTGGTTTCATCGAAGCTAATCAGCCCCAGCATTTT.

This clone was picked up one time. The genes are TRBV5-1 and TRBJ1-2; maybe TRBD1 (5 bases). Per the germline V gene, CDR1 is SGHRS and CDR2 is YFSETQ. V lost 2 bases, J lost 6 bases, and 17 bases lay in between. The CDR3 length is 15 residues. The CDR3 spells CASSLIREGGDGYTF. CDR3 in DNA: TGCGCCAGCAGCTTAATCAGGGAAGGAGGGGATGGCTACACCTTC.

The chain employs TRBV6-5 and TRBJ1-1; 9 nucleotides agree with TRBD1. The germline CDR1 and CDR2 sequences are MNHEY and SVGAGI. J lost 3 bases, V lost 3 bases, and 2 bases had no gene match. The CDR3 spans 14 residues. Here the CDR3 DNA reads TGTGCCAGCAGTTATCGGGACAGGGACACTGAAGCTTTCTTT. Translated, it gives CASSYRDRDTEAFF.

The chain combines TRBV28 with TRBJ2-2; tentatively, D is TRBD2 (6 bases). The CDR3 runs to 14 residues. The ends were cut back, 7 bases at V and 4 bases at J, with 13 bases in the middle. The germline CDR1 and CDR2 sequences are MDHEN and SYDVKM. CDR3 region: CASTAGQLTGELFF. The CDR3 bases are TGTGCCAGCACCGCGGGGCAGCTCACCGGGGAGCTGTTTTTT.

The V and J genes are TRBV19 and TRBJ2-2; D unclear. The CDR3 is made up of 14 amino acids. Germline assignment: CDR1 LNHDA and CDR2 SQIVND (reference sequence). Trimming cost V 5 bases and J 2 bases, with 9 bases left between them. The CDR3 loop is CASSRQVNTGELFF. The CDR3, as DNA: TGTGCCAGTAGTCGGCAGGTTAACACCGGGGAGCTGTTTTTT.

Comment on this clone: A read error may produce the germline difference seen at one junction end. CDR3 nucleotides: TGTGCCAGCAGCTTGAATCCCTACCAGGGACAGCTCTTCTTC. Translating it yields CASSLNPYQGQLFF. The genes are TRBV5-4 and TRBJ1-2; 7 bases map to TRBD1. The germline gives CDR1 SGHNT, CDR2 YYREEE (reference sequence). The CDR3 runs 14 residues.

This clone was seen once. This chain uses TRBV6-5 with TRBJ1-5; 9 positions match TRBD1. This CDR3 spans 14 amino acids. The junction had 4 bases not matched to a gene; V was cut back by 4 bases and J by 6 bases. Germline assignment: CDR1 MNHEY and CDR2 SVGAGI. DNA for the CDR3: TGTGCCAGCAGTTCGGGACAGGGTATTCAGCCCCAGCATTTT. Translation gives CASSSGQGIQPQHF.

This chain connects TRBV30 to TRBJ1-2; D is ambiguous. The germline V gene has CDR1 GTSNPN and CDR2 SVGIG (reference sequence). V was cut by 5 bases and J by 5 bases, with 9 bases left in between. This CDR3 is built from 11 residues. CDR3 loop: CAWGGPYGYTF. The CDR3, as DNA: TGTGCCTGGGGAGGGCCTTATGGCTACACCTTC. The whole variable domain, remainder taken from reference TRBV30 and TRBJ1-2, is SQTIHQWPATLVQPVGSPLSLECTVEGTSNPNLYWYRQAAGRGLQLLFYSVGIGQISSEVPQNLSASRPQDRQFILSSKKLLLSDSGFYLCAWGGPYGYTFGSGTRLTVV.

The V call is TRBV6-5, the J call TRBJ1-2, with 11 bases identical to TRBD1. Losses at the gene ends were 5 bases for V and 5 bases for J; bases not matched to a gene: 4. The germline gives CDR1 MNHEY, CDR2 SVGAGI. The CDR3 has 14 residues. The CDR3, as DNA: TGTGCCAGCAGTACCGGGACAGGGGGATATGGCTACACCTTC. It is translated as CASSTGTGGYGYTF.

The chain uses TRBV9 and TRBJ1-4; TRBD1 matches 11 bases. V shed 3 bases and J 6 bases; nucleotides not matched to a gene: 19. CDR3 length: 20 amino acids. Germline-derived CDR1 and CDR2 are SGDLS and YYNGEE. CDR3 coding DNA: TGTGCCAGCAGCGCGGACAGGGGGCTTAAAGGGCCAAGCTTTCATGAAAAACTGTTTTTT. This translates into CASSADRGLKGPSFHEKLFF.

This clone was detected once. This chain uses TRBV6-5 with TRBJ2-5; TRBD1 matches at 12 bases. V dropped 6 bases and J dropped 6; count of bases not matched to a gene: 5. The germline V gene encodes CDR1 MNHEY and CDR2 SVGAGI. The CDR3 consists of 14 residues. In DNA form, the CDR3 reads TGTGCCAGCAGGGGGACAGGGGGCGCGAAGACCCAGTACTTC. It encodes CASRGTGGAKTQYF.

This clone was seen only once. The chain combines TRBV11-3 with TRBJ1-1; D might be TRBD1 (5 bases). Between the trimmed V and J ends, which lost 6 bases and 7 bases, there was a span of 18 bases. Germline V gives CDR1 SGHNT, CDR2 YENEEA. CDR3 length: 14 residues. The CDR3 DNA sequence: TGTGCCAGCAGAGCCCGGACGGGGGTTGGTGAAGCTTTCTTT. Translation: CASRARTGVGEAFF. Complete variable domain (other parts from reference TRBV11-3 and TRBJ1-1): EAGVVQSPRYKIIEKKQPVAFWCNPISGHNTLYWYLQNLGQGPELLIRYENEEAVDDSQLPKDRFSAERLKGVDSTLKIQPAELGDSAVYLCASRARTGVGEAFFGQGTRLTVV.

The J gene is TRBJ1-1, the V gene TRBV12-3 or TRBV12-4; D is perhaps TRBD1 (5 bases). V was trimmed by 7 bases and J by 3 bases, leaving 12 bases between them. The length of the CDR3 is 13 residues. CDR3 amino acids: CASTSSGDTEAFF. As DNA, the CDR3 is TGTGCCAGCACCTCATCGGGGGACACTGAAGCTTTCTTT.